This T cell receptor beta chain was sequenced for a study of CD8 T cells in ankylosing spondylitis (dated by TCRdb to 2016 to 2017). At the level of the whole study: The study set out to find disease-linked TCR variants by profiling T cell receptor beta repertoires in ankylosing spondylitis patients and healthy donors. In total, the full study cohort was made up of some 110 healthy donors and about two dozen ankylosing spondylitis patients. Peripheral blood was sampled, and synovial fluid was additionally collected from ankylosing spondylitis patients.

The paper's findings and limits, for the study overall: Blood from ankylosing spondylitis patients appeared to be characterized by a TCR beta motif made up of seven or eight highly homologous amino acid variants. Some motif variants were previously reported in synovial fluid and blood of reactive arthritis patients, suggesting common disease-initiation mechanisms. The disease-linked clones were reported to be significantly enriched in matched synovial fluid samples from ankylosing spondylitis patients. A CD8+ phenotype was shown by the disease-linked clones, which were found at relatively low frequencies in peripheral blood.

CDR1 and CDR2 are read off the germline V gene as ENHRY and SYGVKD. Reading from cysteine to phenylalanine, the CDR3 counts 12 amino acids. Just CDR3 DNA is preserved here, 36 bases in frame from base 1. The V end loses 10 bases and the J end loses 6 bases, and a stretch of 15 bases separates them. TCRdb shows the sequencer as Illumina HiSeq 2500. TCR beta libraries were prepared by quantitative 5'-RACE with molecular barcodes. In the source study's methods: A new computational method based on a probabilistic model of VDJ rearrangement was used to identify disease-linked TCR variants. In TCRdb, the public reads were trimmed at Q25 with fastp and aligned with MiXCR, with productive beta chains retained. Entries that share a CDR3 protein sequence are merged under the most common genes and DNA. None of the V and J calls come from the authors' own analysis; TCRdb made them. A total of roughly 490,000 distinct CDR3 sequences appear in this sample, about 5.7% of them only once. The top ten clonotypes cover around 3.5% of the sample.

This clonotype was observed many times. What this receptor recognizes is not known. Per-base qualities were not stored, and no clone one base away is much larger. The sequence is built from TRBV10-3 and TRBJ2-5; TRBD1 might be the D gene, on 5 matching bases. Input material: blood, either unsorted or a sorted T cell fraction (not recorded which). The source is a male donor with ankylosing spondylitis. In nucleotides, the sequence is TGTGCCACCAGGGAAGCGACCCAGACCCAGTACTTC. It specifies CATREATQTQYF.